This TCR beta chain was found in a study of siplizumab effects on memory and regulatory T cells. Overall study findings and caveats: The naive T cell population seemed more diverse than memory cells and seemed a major contributor to the alloresponse. The drug siplizumab significantly decreased the alloreactive sequences that could be traced to unstimulated CD4+ memory cells. Proof of suppressive function in proliferating Tregs from siplizumab cultures was not established.

CDR3 length: 15 amino acids. Germline values: CDR1 SGDLS, CDR2 YYNGEE. Trimming removed 6 bases at V and 3 bases at J, with 18 bases between. Points on this clone: Its antigen is currently unknown.

Per-sample assaying covered roughly 10^5 TCR templates. The method was immunoSEQ multiplex PCR; TCRdb's version includes in-frame clones alone and lacks a portion of them. The data show some 100,000 clones, 80% to 95% seen once. This sequence originates from a human donor in good health. Sequenced sample: CD8+ T cells sorted from blood. This sequence joins TRBV9 and TRBJ1-2; possible D gene TRBD1, 5 bases. The DNA of the CDR3 is TGTGCCAGCACCGAAGGGGCAACGAACCACTATGGCTACACCTTC. Translation gives CASTEGATNHYGYTF.